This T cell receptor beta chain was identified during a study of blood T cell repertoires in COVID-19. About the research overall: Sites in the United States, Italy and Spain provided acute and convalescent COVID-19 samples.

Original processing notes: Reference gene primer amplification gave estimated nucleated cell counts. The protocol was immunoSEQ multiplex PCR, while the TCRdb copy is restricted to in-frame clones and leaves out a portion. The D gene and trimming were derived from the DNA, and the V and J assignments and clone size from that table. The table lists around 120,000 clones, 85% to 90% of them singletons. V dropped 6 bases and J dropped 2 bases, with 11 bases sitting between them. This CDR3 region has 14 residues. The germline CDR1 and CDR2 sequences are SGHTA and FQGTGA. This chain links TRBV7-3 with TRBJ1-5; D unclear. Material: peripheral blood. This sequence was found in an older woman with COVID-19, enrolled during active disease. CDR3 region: CASRSEGGNQPQHF. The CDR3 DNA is TGTGCCAGCAGAAGTGAGGGCGGCAATCAGCCCCAGCATTTT.